This record covers a single TCR beta chain. This specimen belongs to a study of OX40 agonist ivuxolimab in advanced cancers. Generated by immunoSEQ multiplex PCR, the TCRdb table keeps only in-frame clones and is missing some. The sample carries tens of thousands of clones, 85% to 90% recorded once. Trimming stripped 8 bases from V and 8 bases from J, with 19 bases between. The CDR3 contains 14 residues. Germline CDR1 is SGHRS and CDR2 is YFSETQ. The specimen was CD4+ or CD8+ T cells sorted from blood, collected in a trial of the OX40 agonist ivuxolimab. The sequence was collected from an adult with an advanced solid tumor such as melanoma, head and neck, liver or kidney cancer. The gene calls are TRBV5-1 and TRBJ1-4, with D uncertain. The CDR3 here is CASSREGIGEKLFF. CDR3 coding DNA: TGCGCCAGTTCCCGGGAGGGTATCGGAGAAAAACTGTTTTTT.